The sequence of this T cell receptor (beta chain) was determined in a study of cytomegalovirus exposure and HLA in healthy donors (dated by TCRdb to 2016 to 2017). For context, the study as a whole: An earlier analysis of several hundred of the donors reported approximately 300 Gb of sequence data and 117 million unique TCR beta sequences from about 179 million T cells. A later analysis re-analyzed previously published TCR beta repertoires from approximately 700 donors and added high-resolution HLA genotyping to study TCR occurrence patterns. The study aimed to test whether cataloging public T cell receptors could reveal signatures of past pathogen exposure. Every repertoire in the discovery cohort had been generated on one and the same sequencing platform. The number of donors typed differed by locus, with roughly 629-640 for A, B, C, DRB1 and DQB1, roughly 520 for DQA1, 606 for DPA1, and 450 to 480 for DPB1. Of the 300 to 450 genotyped donors, approximately 80% were placed in the genetic ancestry cluster associated with self-reported Caucasian donors. An early release that covered approximately 600 HLA-typed donors contained approximately 300 gigabases of sequencing data and approximately 85 million unique TCR sequences. Along with the roughly 700-subject first cohort, a separate validation cohort of over 90 different subjects was used. To predict cytomegalovirus infection status, the study brought together high-throughput TCR immunosequencing, statistical association of individual TCRs with disease status, and machine learning. Donor age, sex, ethnicity and CMV serostatus were compiled alongside the repertoire data. In a later genetic analysis, genome-wide SNP genotypes for about 55% of the roughly 700 donors were used, and that subset was treated as a discovery cohort. Rather than drawing on any new phenotypic data, the later analysis identified candidate immune exposures from TCR beta sequences and the way those sequences occurred across donors. In an earlier analysis of 587 of the donors, high-throughput TCR beta sequencing was used to judge whether each TCR beta V gene segment behaved as functional or pseudogenic. Across approximately 400 genotyped donors of the cohort, an average of roughly 230,000 unique TCR beta nucleotide sequences per donor were sequenced, and 15% to 20% of those sequences were non-productive. Four to six DR-DQ haplotypes were handled as single units for association and clustering because linkage in the cohort was strong. Class I and class II HLA loci were covered by the typing at four-digit resolution. Using immunosequencing, the study profiled T cell repertoires from 640 or so subjects and related those repertoires to cytomegalovirus serostatus. Broad study findings and their caveats: In a later analysis, several top co-occurrence clusters were reported to appear linked to parvovirus B19, influenza, CMV and Epstein-Barr virus. Roughly uniform sequencing depth across donors was assumed in presence/absence analyses, although this assumption may not hold. A later analysis found that HLA-associated TCR beta chains were more clonally expanded and had lower generation probabilities than equally common non-associated chains. A later genetic analysis associated a missense DCLRE1C variant with V-gene and J-gene trimming of TCR beta chains, and an independent cohort replicated the association. In a later analysis, some 18,000 TCR beta sequences were associated with specific HLA alleles at a false discovery rate of 0.05. Most TCR sequences were seen in very few donors, while some public TCRs were found in many individuals. In this cohort, only TCR beta chains were sequenced, and detectable features were limited by the absence of alpha or paired-chain data. A further reported finding was that TCR beta sequences accurately predicted the HLA-A and HLA-B alleles for most subjects in the first cohort. Most CMV-associated TCR beta chains appeared to be HLA-restricted in a later analysis, and the HLA associations seemed to be driven largely by CMV exposure. In vitro tests confirmed that a few of the cytomegalovirus-associated TCR beta chains recognize cytomegalovirus antigens. A cluster of highly shared sequence variants was judged likely to be a technical artifact of the sequencing pipeline. For the cohort, immune exposure information was limited to CMV serostatus. According to a later analysis, TCR association rates differed among HLA loci, with DRB1 alleles showing the most associated TCRs and HLA-C alleles showing the fewest. The classifier was reported to diagnose cytomegalovirus status with high specificity and sensitivity in both the original cohort and the validation cohort. The authors suggested that the approach could potentially be extended to other disease states and immunological phenotypes. A later genetic analysis reported fewer N-insertions in productive TCRs among donors in an Asian-associated ancestry cluster than the roughly 700-donor mean. A total of fewer than 200 TCR beta chains were listed by the study as associated with cytomegalovirus. The 87-base-pair reads could not distinguish some IMGT-functional V segments, including TRBV6-2 and TRBV6-3, so those segments were excluded. The earlier analysis of about 600 of the donors excluded roughly 17 rarely observed V segments, including chromosome 9 orphons, because counts were too low. Linkage disequilibrium might explain the correlated functional status among segregating V segments, but an unknown experimental factor could not be excluded. In an earlier analysis of 587 of the donors, most TCR beta V segments appeared in productive rearrangements about 90% or about 30% of the time, broadly matching IMGT annotations. Assigning TCR associations to individual alleles was difficult when HLA alleles, especially DR and DQ, strongly co-occurred. Because HLA typing was missing for some donors at each locus, association tests included only the typed subset.

Of note for this clone: It has no known antigen specificity. No much larger clone is present one base from it, and per-base qualities are unavailable.

Library preparation employed the immunoSEQ multiplex PCR assay. The multiplex PCR relied on a mix of 60 forward primers for TCR Vbeta segments and 13 reverse primers for TCR Jbeta segments. The CDR3 region of rearranged TCR beta genes was amplified from genomic DNA with a multiplex PCR assay. Amplified TCR beta libraries were sequenced as 87-base-pair reads on the Illumina HiSeq System. Regarding the original processing steps: Across the roughly 670 repertoires, a later analysis counted tens of millions of unique TCR beta chains, around 11 million of which were shared by at least two donors. A nearest-neighbor algorithm error-corrected the raw reads and collapsed the reads into unique sequences, merging closely related sequences to remove PCR and sequencing errors. Alignment of CDR3 sequences to IMGT reference sequences was used to assign V, D and J gene segments. Each retained sequence needed at least a six-nucleotide match to both a V gene segment and a J gene segment. Rearrangements were called productive when the CDR3 lacked stop codons and stayed in frame with V and J; all others were non-productive. CDR3 was defined according to IMGT convention as the region running from the second conserved V-encoded cysteine to the conserved J-encoded phenylalanine. The earlier analysis of about 570 of the donors excluded any sequence lacking an unambiguous match to a single V gene segment. In an earlier analysis of around 600 of the donors, V segments were called functional above 56.7% productive rearrangements and were called segregating when the between-donor standard deviation exceeded 5%. A statistical classification framework was developed to diagnose cytomegalovirus status using the catalog of TCR beta chain sequences. V and J gene assignment, in a later analysis, came from comparing TCR nucleotide sequences with IMGT/GENE-DB human TR gene sequences. A later analysis assigned CDR3 sequences and most-parsimonious VDJ recombination scenarios with the TCRdist pipeline. In a later analysis, each TCR beta chain was defined by its CDR3 amino acid sequence together with its V-gene family, and reads lacking a unique V-gene family were excluded. As a way to deal with suspected cross-contamination and a sequencing artifact, a later analysis dropped roughly 620 nucleotide sequences that were highly shared and had low generation probability. In a later analysis, a clonal expansion index was calculated for each public chain from normalized within-repertoire ranks of inferred template counts. In a later analysis, generation probabilities were computed using a VDJ recombination model fitted to out-of-frame rearrangements, and the results were checked against IGoR. Hypergeometric tests were used in a later analysis to score TCR-TCR, TCR-HLA and TCR-CMV co-occurrence, with a repertoire-size bias correction applied to the TCR pairs. A later analysis estimated false discovery rates by permuting HLA or CMV assignments 20 times. In a later analysis, co-occurring TCRs were grouped using DBSCAN, and TCRdist sequence similarity was added for clustering within HLA-allele-positive subsets. Repertoires with fewer than 30,000 or more than 120,000 public chains, plus five repertoires with anomalous nucleotide sharing, were excluded from co-occurrence clustering. Held by TCRdb, this immuneACCESS table contains in-frame sequences only and omits some clones. Under half of the omission traces to an unresolved V gene where checked; the cause of the rest is unknown. V and J calls and clone size are those listed in that table; D and trimming were worked out from the DNA. For this sample there are around 170,000 clones; around 83% appear just once. The ten most abundant clones make up 0.8% of the sample.

The CDR3 runs 15 residues from the cysteine to the phenylalanine. Only CDR3 DNA is held: 45 bases, read in frame from base 1. In total, more than 500 healthy bone marrow donors made up the cohort. All cohort members were sampled while nominally healthy, although unrecorded immune exposures were likely present. The donor was CMV seronegative and belonged to the group of under 400 seronegative cohort members. A peripheral blood sample was provided by each donor, and peripheral blood mononuclear cells were used for TCR beta sequencing. The Qiagen DNeasy Blood Extraction Kit was used to extract genomic DNA from the blood cell samples.

The receptor was derived from a woman aged 18-29 years in good health and CMV-seronegative. The chain was built from TRBV7-5 and TRBJ1-6; the table gives TRBD1 as D, unverified against the DNA. TRBV7-5 is an annotated pseudogene. The material sequenced was PBMCs. The DNA sequence reads TGTGTCAGAAACTCACAGGGGCAAGGTAATTCACCCCTCCACTTT. Protein translation: CVRNSQGQGNSPLHF.